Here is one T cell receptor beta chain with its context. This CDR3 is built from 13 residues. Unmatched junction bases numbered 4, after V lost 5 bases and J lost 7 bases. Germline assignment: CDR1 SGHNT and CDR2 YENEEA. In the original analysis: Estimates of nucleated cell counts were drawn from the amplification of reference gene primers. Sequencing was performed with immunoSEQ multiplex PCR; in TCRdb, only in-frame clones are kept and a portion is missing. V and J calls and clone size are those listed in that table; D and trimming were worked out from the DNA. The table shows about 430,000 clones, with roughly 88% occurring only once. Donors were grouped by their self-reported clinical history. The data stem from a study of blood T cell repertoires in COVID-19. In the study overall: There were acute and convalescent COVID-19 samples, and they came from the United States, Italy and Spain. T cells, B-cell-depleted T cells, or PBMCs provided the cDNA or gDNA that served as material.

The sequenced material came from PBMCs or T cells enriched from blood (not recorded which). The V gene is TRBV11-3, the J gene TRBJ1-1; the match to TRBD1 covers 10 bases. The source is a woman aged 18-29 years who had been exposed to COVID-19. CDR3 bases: TGTGCCAGCAGCCCAGGGACAGGGGTTGAAGCTTTCTTT. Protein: CASSPGTGVEAFF.